The 3 T cell receptor beta chains below all came from one sample that was sequenced in a study of cytomegalovirus exposure and HLA in healthy donors (dated by TCRdb to the late 2010s). Library preparation used the immunoSEQ multiplex PCR assay. For the multiplex PCR, a mixture combining 60 forward primers for TCR Vbeta segments and 13 reverse primers for TCR Jbeta segments was used. This immuneACCESS table, as held by TCRdb, lists in-frame sequences with V and J called but not all clones. Of the missing ones, under half trace to an unresolved V gene in checked studies; the others have no known cause. This sample is represented by more than 110,000 clones; about 82% of them were singletons. Of the sample, about 2.2% is held by the ten largest clones. The sample consisted of PBMCs. These TCRs come from a man aged 25-45 years in good health and CMV-seronegative.

CDR3 region: CASSSTGGEQFF. Written as DNA, the CDR3 is TGCGCCAGCAGCTCAACAGGGGGTGAGCAGTTCTTC. V gene TRBV5-1 combines with J gene TRBJ2-1, with 8 bases aligning to TRBD1. The germline V gene encodes CDR1 SGHRS and CDR2 YFSETQ. J gave up 9 bases and V 3 bases, and 2 bases lay outside the gene matches. The length of the CDR3 is 12 residues.

This clone was found once. The chain is built from TRBV18 and TRBJ1-5; D is ambiguous. The germline V gene has CDR1 KGHSH and CDR2 LQKENI. The ends were cut back, 0 bases at V and 7 bases at J, with 10 bases in the middle. The CDR3 has 14 amino acids. CDR3 nucleotide sequence: TGTGCCAGCTCACCACCCGGGTTTCTCCAGCCCCAGCATTTT. This codes for CASSPPGFLQPQHF.

The V and J genes are TRBV2 and TRBJ2-7; the match to TRBD1 covers 8 bases. CDR1 is SNHLY and CDR2 is FYNNEI in the germline V gene. The length of the CDR3 is 12 residues. V lost 6 bases, J lost 10 bases, and 8 bases stayed unmatched. In nucleotides, the CDR3 is TGTGCCAGCAGGCGGGACAGGTGCGATCAGTACTTC. Translated: CASRRDRCDQYF.